A selection of T cell receptor beta chains follows, all from one sample in a study of naive and memory T cell subsets. One entry per CDR3 protein results from TCRdb running MiXCR on the UMI-ligation and nested PCR reads. The sample records around 31,000 distinct CDR3 sequences, 9.5% to 12% being singletons. Material for sequencing was effector memory CD4+ T cells from blood. The origin of the receptors is a human donor in good health. Each CDR3 is given with its conserved first and last residue. D genes are given only for firm matches. A clone size is listed for some rows: how often the clone was seen (once, few, many), or a class if it is expanded.

D gene: NA; clone size: few; J gene: TRBJ1-5; V gene: TRBV7-8; CDR3 DNA: TGTGCCAGCAGCTTAACAGACCGAGATCAGCCCCAGCATTTT; CDR3 protein: CASSLTDRDQPQHF
D gene: TRBD1; clone size: few; J gene: TRBJ2-7; V gene: TRBV28; CDR3 DNA: TGTGCCAGCGAGGACAGGGTAAGGGTACCCTACGAGCAGTACTTC; CDR3 protein: CASEDRVRVPYEQYF
D gene: NA; clone size: many; J gene: TRBJ2-3; V gene: TRBV6-6; CDR3 DNA: TGTGCCAGCCTTTCCTACACAGATACGCAGTATTTT; CDR3 protein: CASLSYTDTQYF
D gene: NA; clone size: many; J gene: TRBJ1-4; V gene: TRBV20-1; CDR3 DNA: TGCAGTGCTGGGCCTAAGCGAAAACTGTTTTTT; CDR3 protein: CSAGPKRKLFF
D gene: TRBD1; clone size: medium-sized; J gene: TRBJ2-6; V gene: TRBV20-1; CDR3 DNA: TGCAGTGCTGCAGGGGGCTCCGTGACAGGGGTTGGGGCCAACGTCCTGACTTTC; CDR3 protein: CSAAGGSVTGVGANVLTF
D gene: NA; clone size: NA; J gene: TRBJ2-5; V gene: TRBV2; CDR3 DNA: TGTGCCAGCAGAACCGGGTTGGAGACCCAGTACTTC; CDR3 protein: CASRTGLETQYF
D gene: NA; clone size: few; J gene: TRBJ1-2; V gene: TRBV28; CDR3 DNA: TGTGCCAGCAGTCTGACGGGGAACTATGGCTACACCTTC; CDR3 protein: CASSLTGNYGYTF
D gene: NA; clone size: few; J gene: TRBJ1-5; V gene: TRBV9; CDR3 DNA: TGTGCCAGCAGCTCAGGAAGTAGCAATCAGCCCCAGCATTTT; CDR3 protein: CASSSGSSNQPQHF
D gene: TRBD1; clone size: NA; J gene: TRBJ1-5; V gene: TRBV6-6; CDR3 DNA: TGTGCCAGCAGTTGGGGACAGGGGGCCTTGAATCAGCCCCAGCATTTT; CDR3 protein: CASSWGQGALNQPQHF
D gene: TRBD1; clone size: many; J gene: TRBJ1-6; V gene: TRBV5-4; CDR3 DNA: TGTGCCAGCAGCGAGAGACAGGGTTTCAATTCACCCCTCCACTTT; CDR3 protein: CASSERQGFNSPLHF
D gene: NA; clone size: medium-sized; J gene: TRBJ2-5; V gene: TRBV6-1; CDR3 DNA: TGTGCCAGCAGTGAAGACCCCGCCCGAGAGACCCAGTACTTC; CDR3 protein: CASSEDPARETQYF
D gene: NA; clone size: few; J gene: TRBJ1-2; V gene: TRBV12-3/TRBV12-4; CDR3 DNA: TGTGCCAGCAGTTCCCTGGACGGTCTCGGGGGCTACACCTTC; CDR3 protein: CASSSLDGLGGYTF
D gene: TRBD2; clone size: NA; J gene: TRBJ2-3; V gene: TRBV20-1; CDR3 DNA: TGCAGTGCTCAGTCTAGCGGAGGGTTCACAGATACGCAGTATTTT; CDR3 protein: CSAQSSGGFTDTQYF
D gene: TRBD2; clone size: many; J gene: TRBJ2-2; V gene: TRBV30; CDR3 DNA: TGTGCCTGGAGTGTATCGGGAGGCGGGGAGCTGTTTTTT; CDR3 protein: CAWSVSGGGELFF
D gene: TRBD2; clone size: many; J gene: TRBJ2-7; V gene: TRBV28; CDR3 DNA: TGTGCCAGCAGTTTAAGGCTAGCGGGATTGGGGGAGCAGTACTTC; CDR3 protein: CASSLRLAGLGEQYF
D gene: NA; clone size: many; J gene: TRBJ1-2; V gene: TRBV20-1; CDR3 DNA: TGCAGTGCTAGAGAACCAGGGTATGATGGCTACACCTTC; CDR3 protein: CSAREPGYDGYTF
D gene: TRBD2; clone size: many; J gene: TRBJ2-7; V gene: TRBV27; CDR3 DNA: TGTGCCAGCAGTTGGACTAGCGGGAGGCCGTCCGGCGAGCAGTACTTC; CDR3 protein: CASSWTSGRPSGEQYF
D gene: TRBD1; clone size: NA; J gene: TRBJ1-2; V gene: TRBV6-1; CDR3 DNA: TGTGCCAGCAGGGACAGGGGTACTAACTATGGCTACACCTTC; CDR3 protein: CASRDRGTNYGYTF
D gene: NA; clone size: many; J gene: TRBJ2-3; V gene: TRBV5-6; CDR3 DNA: TGTGCCAGCAGCTTGGAGAACACCCGCAGGCAGTATTTT; CDR3 protein: CASSLENTRRQYF
D gene: NA; clone size: NA; J gene: TRBJ2-5; V gene: TRBV7-9; CDR3 DNA: TGTGCCAGCAGCTCAGGGGTCCCAGAGACCCAGTACTTC; CDR3 protein: CASSSGVPETQYF
D gene: NA; clone size: few; J gene: TRBJ1-4; V gene: TRBV7-9; CDR3 DNA: TGTGCCAGCAGCTCCGGGGGGGGAAAACTGTTTTTT; CDR3 protein: CASSSGGGKLFF
D gene: NA; clone size: few; J gene: TRBJ2-7; V gene: TRBV30; CDR3 DNA: TGTGCCTGGAGTGTGGTTTTTAGGGGCGAGCAGTACTTC; CDR3 protein: CAWSVVFRGEQYF
D gene: NA; clone size: many; J gene: TRBJ1-6; V gene: TRBV28; CDR3 DNA: TGTGCCAGCAAACAACTAAATTCACCCCTCCACTTT; CDR3 protein: CASKQLNSPLHF
D gene: NA; clone size: NA; J gene: TRBJ2-5; V gene: TRBV6-2/TRBV6-3; CDR3 DNA: TGTGCCAGCAGTTACGCGGGGGCGGAGGCGACCCAGTACTTC; CDR3 protein: CASSYAGAEATQYF